This T cell receptor (beta chain) stems from a study of CD8 T cells in ankylosing spondylitis. This clonotype was counted at least ten times. The antigen is undetermined. TCRdb redid the calling of the 5' RACE reads with MiXCR, one entry per CDR3 protein. This table has roughly 90,000 distinct CDR3 sequences, around 8.3% appearing once. Germline V gene sequence: CDR1 LGHDT, CDR2 YNNKEL (reference sequence). The V end lost 4 bases, the J end lost 2 bases, and 15 bases lay between the germline ends. The CDR3 extends over 16 amino acids. Regarding the study as a whole: Researchers reportedly found disease-linked clones significantly enriched in matched ankylosing spondylitis synovial fluid. Made up of several highly homologous variants, a TCR beta motif appeared characteristic of ankylosing spondylitis blood. Prior work had noted some motif variants in reactive arthritis blood and synovial fluid.

The gene calls are TRBV3-1 and TRBJ2-1, with a weak D call TRBD2 (6 bases). The receptor's source is a male donor with ankylosing spondylitis. The sample was blood, either unsorted or a sorted T cell fraction (not recorded which). Here the CDR3 DNA reads TGTGCCAGCAGCCTCAACAGGAGACTAGCCTACAATGAGCAGTTCTTC. It is translated as CASSLNRRLAYNEQFF.